The sequence of this T cell receptor (beta chain) was determined in a study of OX40 agonist ivuxolimab in advanced cancers. Generated by immunoSEQ multiplex PCR, the TCRdb table keeps only in-frame clones and is missing some. The top ten clones hold 55% to 85% of a sample with fewer than 20,000 clones, around four fifths of them seen once. The germline gives CDR1 SGHAT, CDR2 FQDESV (reference sequence). The CDR3 loop spans 14 amino acids. V lost 5 bases and J lost 1, with 12 bases in between. V and J are TRBV11-1 and TRBJ2-7; possibly TRBD2 for D (5 bases). The receptor was derived from an adult with an advanced solid tumor such as melanoma, head and neck, liver or kidney cancer. The starting material was CD4+ or CD8+ T cells sorted from blood, obtained in a trial of the OX40 agonist ivuxolimab. The CDR3 bases are TGTGCCAGCAGCGGGCGACGGGGATCCTACGAGCAGTACTTC. Encoded protein: CASSGRRGSYEQYF.